This T cell receptor (beta chain) was profiled in a study of human T cells and chemical hapten exposure (TCRdb year 2021). About the study as a whole: For sensitization, 2% DPC in acetone was applied to a 2 cm by 2 cm area of upper inner arm skin. Weekly therapeutic DPC doses were additionally applied to the scalp of patients throughout the approximately 24-week study period. Alopecia areata with under or over 50% scalp involvement, alopecia totalis and alopecia universalis were represented in the patient cohort, which was mostly female. Patch testing was performed on the upper back with Finn chambers containing 0.01% DPC, and the patch tests were scored after 6 days according to International Contact Dermatitis Research Group standards. Libraries were pooled for sequencing, and per-sample TCR yields varied mainly because of small differences in library volumes within the pool. Under 30 alopecia patients gave blood for TCR sequencing at one to four time points (pre-sensitization, 2, 6 and 24 weeks). The study tracked peripheral blood TCR repertoire changes in vivo during primary and secondary sensitization to the hapten diphenylcyclopropenone (DPC) in alopecia patients. Blood samples were taken from patients before sensitization (week 0) and at 2, 6 and about 24 weeks after DPC sensitization. Broader findings and caveats from the paper: Compared with pre-sensitization or healthy control sets, expanded TCRs formed significantly more large CDR3 similarity clusters, which is consistent with antigen-driven responses. Because all patients had alopecia, a presumed autoimmune disease, the immune response of the patients might differ from that of healthy individuals. No change with DPC sensitization was found in the number of TCRs above 1 in 1000 frequency, and no evidence of global repertoire structure alterations was found. Patch test score was positively correlated with the number of PT1 expanded TCRs, with significance at thresholds 8, 16 and 32 but not at 4. Repeated subsampling changed both the strength of the expansion versus patch-test correlation and the threshold at which the correlation became significant.

In its sample, this clonotype was seen a few times. Its antigen is still unknown. Base-call qualities are not available, and no considerably larger clone is one nucleotide away. The germline ends are 18 bases apart after V is trimmed by 3 bases and J by 14 bases. The CDR3 contains 13 residues, cysteine and phenylalanine counted. The retained sequence is limited to the CDR3, 39 bases, with the frame set at the first base. The time point label here, explained by the study, means: patch test 1, 2 weeks after DPC sensitization. The intended sense of this specimen's treatment or condition label: therapeutic diphenylcyclopropenone sensitization with weekly scalp DPC. At every patch-test visit, the blood draw took place before the patch test was put on. Patients were eligible if aged 18 to 70, diagnosed with alopecia and judged suitable for DPC therapy, and pregnant patients were excluded. Total RNA was extracted from unfractionated whole blood that had been collected in Tempus Blood RNA tubes.

The library was generated by RACE. The instrument was a NextSeq 500. During library preparation, unique molecular identifiers were attached to individual cDNA molecules so that TCRs could be counted in a quantitative, reproducible way. From each blood RNA sample, both TCR alpha and TCR beta chains were sequenced. Turning to the authors' computational methods: Samples had a median of approximately 96,000 TCRs, with a range from about 20,000 to 690,600. The Decombinator software suite was used to annotate the V, J and CDR3 of the TCR reads. For the PS versus PT1 abundance plots, all samples were subsampled to the same number of TCRs (28,000). Expanded TCRs were defined as absent before sensitization and observed at least eight times at the 2-week time point. TCRdb reworked the public reads: Q25 trimming with fastp, MiXCR clone assembly, productive beta chains retained. CDR3 protein duplicates are merged, each entry listing the most common genes and DNA. TCRdb, rather than the study authors, made the V and J calls. Counted in this sample were some 350,000 distinct CDR3 sequences; 5.5% to 8% of them appeared once. The ten largest clones add up to about 8% of the sample.

The receptor chain draws on TRBV12-3 or TRBV12-4 and TRBJ2-3, with no D gene named confidently. Specimen: whole blood, collected in connection with sensitization to the hapten diphenylcyclopropenone (DPC). The sequence was collected from a woman aged 18-35 years with alopecia areata. Some clones in this sample may be carry-over from other donors' samples. The DNA reads TGTGCCAGCAGTTTCAATTCGAAAGTCGGCCTGTATTTT. The translation is CASSFNSKVGLYF.